A single sample gave rise to the 11 T cell receptor beta chains below, sequenced in a study of blood T cells in healthy people across ages. A second about 7 to 12 cycle PCR used barcoded and J-beta primers. Via MiXCR, TCRdb re-called the 5' RACE reads, giving one row per CDR3 protein. Counted here are some 710,000 distinct CDR3 sequences, about a fifth occurring once; the ten biggest clones make up about 22%. The sample consisted of blood. The receptors originated from a man aged 65 to 79 in good health.

V is TRBV6-4 and J is TRBJ1-1; D uncertain. Germline CDR1 reads MRHNA; CDR2 reads SNTAGT. V dropped 4 bases and J dropped 4 bases, with 10 bases sitting between them. The CDR3 has 13 residues. CDR3 protein: CASSAQPATEAFF. The CDR3, as DNA: TGTGCCAGCAGTGCCCAACCGGCCACTGAAGCTTTCTTT.

A few counts support this clonotype. This chain connects TRBV7-2 to TRBJ2-4, with D hard to call. This CDR3 is built from 13 residues. V lost 1 base, J lost 8 bases, and 9 bases lay in between. Germline V gene lookup returns CDR1 SGHTA and CDR2 FQGNSA. CDR3 residues: CASSLVGRDIQYF. The CDR3 DNA is TGTGCCAGCAGCTTAGTCGGACGGGACATTCAGTACTTC.

V and J are TRBV5-1 and TRBJ1-1; D is unclear. The CDR3 runs 14 residues. Germline assignment: CDR1 SGHRS and CDR2 YFSETQ. Trimming pared 0 bases from V and 1 base from J, leaving 7 bases between. CDR3 protein: CASSLATPNTEAFF. CDR3 bases: TGCGCCAGCAGCTTGGCCACACCGAACACTGAAGCTTTCTTT.

A few counts support this clonotype. This chain uses TRBV15 with TRBJ1-2; 9 bases align to TRBD1. Germline trimming cut 6 bases from V and 2 bases from J; bases unmatched to any gene: 10. This CDR3 has 16 amino acids. The V gene's germline CDR1 is LNHNV and CDR2 YYDKDF (reference sequence). CDR3 residues: CATSPDRGKWNYGYTF. The CDR3 DNA reads as TGTGCCACCAGTCCGGACAGGGGAAAATGGAACTATGGCTACACCTTC.

The chain recombines TRBV2 with TRBJ2-7; D possibly corresponds to TRBD1 (5 bases). CDR3 length equals 10 residues. Germline CDR1 is SNHLY and CDR2 is FYNNEI. The DNA for the CDR3 is TGTGCCAGCAGTGAAAGGTGGACAAACGTC. Amino acid sequence: CASSERWTNV.

The CDR3 nucleotides are TGTGCCAGCAGCCAATGGATCAGCACAGATACGCAGTATTTT. As protein: CASSQWISTDTQYF. This chain uses TRBV14 with TRBJ2-3; no firm D call. Germline-derived CDR1 and CDR2 are SGHDN and FVKESK. The CDR3 has 14 residues. The V end was cut by 2 bases, the J end by 0 bases, with 6 bases between.

This clonotype showed up just once. This rearrangement joins TRBV12-3 or TRBV12-4 to TRBJ2-2; D unresolved. This CDR3 contains 15 residues. With 3 bases removed from V and 4 bases from J, the gap between germline ends came to 12 bases. CDR3 nucleotide sequence: TGTGCCAGCAGTTTGGGCCCGAGTGGCACCGGGGAGCTGTTTTTT. This sequence encodes CASSLGPSGTGELFF.

The J gene is TRBJ2-5, the V gene TRBV9; D is uncertain. Deletions cut 0 bases from V and 4 bases from J, with 7 bases between. Germline values: CDR1 SGDLS, CDR2 YYNGEE. This CDR3 comprises 13 residues. CDR3 protein: CASSVEAAETQYF. The CDR3 nucleotides are TGTGCCAGCAGCGTAGAGGCTGCAGAGACCCAGTACTTC. The full variable domain, with the rest looked up from reference TRBV9 and TRBJ2-5, is DSGVTQTPKHLITATGQRVTLRCSPRSGDLSVYWYQQSLDQGLQFLIQYYNGEERAKGNILERFSAQQFPDLHSELNLSSLELGDSALYFCASSVEAAETQYFGPGTRLLVL.

The sample holds many counts of this clonotype. The CDR3 coding sequence is TGTGCCAGCAGCCCGGACAGTTATGGCTACACCTTC. The encoded protein is CASSPDSYGYTF. The chain employs TRBV7-9 and TRBJ1-2; tentative D call: TRBD1 (6 bases). The V gene's germline CDR1 is SEHNR and CDR2 FQNEAQ (reference sequence). This CDR3 comprises 12 residues. V lost 5 bases and J lost 5, with 9 bases in between. The complete variable domain, with remaining parts taken from reference TRBV7-9 and TRBJ1-2, reads DTGVSQNPRHKITKRGQNVTFRCDPISEHNRLYWYRQTLGQGPEFLTYFQNEAQLEKSRLLSDRFSAERPKGSFSTLEIQRTEQGDSAMYLCASSPDSYGYTFGSGTRLTVV.

This clonotype was counted only a few times. V gene TRBV6-5 combines with J gene TRBJ1-1; possibly TRBD1 for D (5 bases). Germline loops: CDR1 MNHEY, CDR2 SVGAGI. The CDR3 loop spans 13 amino acids. Trimming stripped 5 bases from V and 1 base from J, with 8 bases between. CDR3 bases: TGTGCCAGCAGTACTCAGGGGAACACTGAAGCTTTCTTT. It codes for CASSTQGNTEAFF.

This chain uses TRBV29-1 with TRBJ2-5; unclear D gene. The end of the DNA is better explained by TRBJ2-1, so the J call may be wrong. Germline CDR1 SQVTM, CDR2 ANQGSEA. The CDR3 length is 11 residues. CDR3 in DNA: TGCAGCAGGTGGGCGGACGGTGAGCAGTTCTTC. Amino acids: CSRWADGEQFF.